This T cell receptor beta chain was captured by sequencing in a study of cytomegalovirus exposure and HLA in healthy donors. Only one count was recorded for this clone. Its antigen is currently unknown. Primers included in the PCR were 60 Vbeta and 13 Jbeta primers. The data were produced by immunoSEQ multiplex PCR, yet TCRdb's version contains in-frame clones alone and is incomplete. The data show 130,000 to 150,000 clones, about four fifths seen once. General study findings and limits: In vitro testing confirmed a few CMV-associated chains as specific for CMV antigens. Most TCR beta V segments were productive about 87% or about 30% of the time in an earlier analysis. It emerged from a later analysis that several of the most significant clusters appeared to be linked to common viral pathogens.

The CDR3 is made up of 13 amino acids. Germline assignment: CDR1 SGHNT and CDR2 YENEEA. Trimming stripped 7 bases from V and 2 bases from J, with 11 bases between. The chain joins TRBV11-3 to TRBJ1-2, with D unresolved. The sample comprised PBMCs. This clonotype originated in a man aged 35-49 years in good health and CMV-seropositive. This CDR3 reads CASKGGPNYGYTF. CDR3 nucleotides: TGTGCCAGCAAAGGCGGCCCCAACTATGGCTACACCTTC.